This T cell receptor (beta chain) originates from a study of beta chain features in type 1 diabetes. General observations from the study: Junctions at VDJ sites from type 1 diabetes patients had fewer insertions and more deletions. Among patients with Type 1 diabetes, TCRB CDR3s were moderately but significantly shorter in every one of the four CD4+ subsets. Cells with high TCR expression could be over-represented when cDNA is sequenced.

About 120 mL of blood, on average, came from one heparinised draw per donor. A word on this clone: The antigen remains undetermined.

Expressed TCRB transcripts were sequenced because the entire RNA isolate underwent reverse transcription. The assay was immunoSEQ multiplex PCR, and TCRdb's table has in-frame clones only and misses some. The repertoire includes approximately 250,000 clones, 16% of them detected once, and 0.085% sits in the top ten. Unmatched junction bases numbered 10, after V lost 6 bases and J lost 5 bases. Germline values: CDR1 SQVTM, CDR2 ANQGSEA. The CDR3 has 13 amino acids. Sequenced input: naive CD4+ T cells from blood. The rearrangement links TRBV29-1 to TRBJ2-7, with TRBD2 matching over 7 bases. This receptor was taken from a young man with type 1 diabetes. The CDR3 bases are TGCAGCGTGGGTGGGAGGGTAAACCACGAGCAGTACTTC. As protein: CSVGGRVNHEQYF.